This is a list of T cell receptor beta chains from one sample in a study of T cell repertoires in cytomegalovirus infection. What these receptors recognize is not known. One entry per CDR3 protein, called by TCRdb with MiXCR from the reads. There are fewer than 850,000 distinct CDR3 sequences in the sample; 25% to 30% occur only once, and around 12% lies in the top ten. The sequencing used cultured CD8+ T cells from PBMCs, collected from culture after CMV antigen stimulation. Receptors were obtained from a human donor in good health (CMV status not recorded). Some clones in this sample may be carry-over from other donors' samples. CDR3s include the opening cysteine and the closing phenylalanine or tryptophan. Size values are once, few and many counts, or a class for expanded clones, and some rows have none.

>TRBJ1-1|TRBV7-9|few
CASTFMFTEAFF
>TRBJ1-1|TRBV19|.
CASSSPASPPPMQATGYGTEAFF
>TRBJ2-3|TRBV7-6|many
CASSISGDHTDTQYF
>TRBJ2-5|TRBV7-2|many
CASSPGGGGGAETQYF
>TRBJ1-3|TRBV6-1|.
CASSERAAIYSGNTIYF
>TRBJ2-3|TRBV6-6|.
CAMRTSSTDTQYF
>TRBJ1-1|TRBV28|.
CASSPADRGLTEAFF
>TRBJ2-5|TRBV18|.
CASSPEDREETQYF
>TRBJ2-1|TRBV25-1|.
CASSEIKLGDEQFF
>TRBJ2-1|TRBV4-3|few
CASSQNAGNSYNEQFF
>TRBJ2-3|TRBV6-5|few
CASSYSNLPSTDTQYF
>TRBJ1-2|TRBV6-5|few
CASSYLTQGSGYTF
>TRBJ1-5|TRBV6-1|few
CASSEIIGVQPQHF
>TRBJ1-5|TRBV6-6|few
CASSVGTGEQPQHF
>TRBJ2-7|TRBV27|many
CASSLLASGSYEQYF
>TRBJ1-2|TRBV27|.
CASSISGTVSYYGYTF
>TRBJ1-2|TRBV19|once
CASSIDGGTDNYGYTF
>TRBJ2-1|TRBV7-9|.
CASIHGGATFF
>TRBJ2-1|TRBV27|.
CASSFRDRGIDNEQFF
>TRBJ2-7|TRBV7-2|few
CASSLEASGVYEQYF
>TRBJ2-1|TRBV7-2|many
CASSLRWDIPYNEQFF
>TRBJ1-2|TRBV4-3|.
CASSQFFRQGNYGYTF
>TRBJ1-1|TRBV5-6|.
CASSSDRPFTEAFF
>TRBJ1-1|TRBV28|once
CASSWSYTEAFF
>TRBJ2-3|TRBV20-1|few
CSAITHTDTQYF
>TRBJ2-5|TRBV27|few
CASSLGQLTETQYF
>TRBJ2-2|TRBV6-2/TRBV6-3|.
CASLGASGSLTGELFF
>TRBJ1-4|TRBV12-3/TRBV12-4|few
CASSLFGPQGSTKLFF
>TRBJ2-6|TRBV7-4|.
CASSLLPGVWDMGSGANVLTF
>TRBJ1-1|TRBV19|.
CASSIRWGTDEAFF
>TRBJ2-1|TRBV7-6|.
CASSFDRDRGNNEQFF
>TRBJ2-1|TRBV27|few
CASSPDGSPYNEQFF
>TRBJ2-1|TRBV4-1|many
CASSPTPIPNEQFF
>TRBJ2-3|TRBV6-6|.
CASSYSKSNPGIFDTQYF
>TRBJ2-3|TRBV7-8|.
CASSPGVGRSTDTQYF
>TRBJ1-1|TRBV6-1|.
CASEDGVRTEAFF
>TRBJ2-5|TRBV5-1|.
CASSFARYQETQYF
>TRBJ2-1|TRBV6-6|few
CASSDWTETYNEQFF
>TRBJ1-1|TRBV20-1|.
CSARPNRNTEAFF
>TRBJ1-2|TRBV27|.
CASSMGHPGNYGYTF
>TRBJ2-7|TRBV3-1|.
CASSQAEQLSFYEQYF
>TRBJ2-5|TRBV10-2|.
CASSKGGVQETQDF
>TRBJ2-1|TRBV11-2|once
CASSFGPSGGDNEQFF
>TRBJ1-2|TRBV27|.
CASSSRGGGYTF
>TRBJ2-1|TRBV7-6|few
CASSLDSGGAFDEQFF